Following are 30 T cell receptor beta chains from one sample sequenced in a study of vaccination effects on CD4 cells after COVID-19. Sequencing used immunoSEQ multiplex PCR; TCRdb keeps in-frame clones, though not all of them. This sample has roughly 76,000 clones, with about 74% found just once. Antigens for these TCRs are unknown. Antigen-specific CD4+ T cell clonotypes were called by their expansion after viral peptide-pool culture in ViraFEST. Having been cultured for less than 13 days, the cells underwent CD4+ T cell isolation. The source was CD4+ T cells from PBMCs cultured with HCoV-229E spike peptides, collected before COVID-19 vaccination. The receptors stem from a human donor who received a COVID-19 vaccine.

This clone was counted a few times. V usage is TRBV6-2 or TRBV6-3 and J usage is TRBJ1-5; no clear D. The V gene's germline CDR1 is MNHEY and CDR2 SVGEGT. Trimming pared 2 bases from V and 3 bases from J, leaving 2 bases between. This CDR3 region has 12 residues. The CDR3 loop is CASSYLNQPQHF. For the CDR3, the DNA is TGTGCCAGCAGTTACCTCAATCAGCCCCAGCATTTT.

This sequence joins TRBV24-1 and TRBJ1-2; D call uncertain. V lost 4 bases and J lost 5, with 10 bases in between. Germline CDR1 is KGHDR and CDR2 is SFDVKD. The CDR3 is 13 residues long. CDR3 nucleotides: TGTGCCACCAGTGACCCGCGTCGATATGGCTACACCTTC. Amino acid sequence: CATSDPRRYGYTF.

The chain combines TRBV9 with TRBJ1-1; D perhaps matches TRBD1 (5 bases). The CDR3 is made up of 14 amino acids. V dropped 4 bases and J dropped 0 bases, with 10 bases sitting between them. Germline values: CDR1 SGDLS, CDR2 YYNGEE. The CDR3 loop is CASSPRQLNTEAFF. The DNA of the CDR3 is TGTGCCAGCAGCCCACGACAGTTGAACACTGAAGCTTTCTTT.

The chain carries TRBV5-1 and TRBJ2-4, with D uncertain. With 4 bases removed from V and 1 base from J, the gap between germline ends came to 15 bases. Looked up from germline, CDR1 is SGHRS and CDR2 is YFSETQ. This CDR3 is 16 amino acids long. DNA of the CDR3: TGCGCCAGCAGCCGCGGTGACGTTGGGGCCAAAAACATTCAGTACTTC. This gives the protein CASSRGDVGAKNIQYF.

This clone was counted once. The CDR3 sequence: CASSPDRVTDTQYF. Here the CDR3 DNA reads TGTGCCAGCTCACCCGACAGGGTCACAGATACGCAGTATTTT. This rearrangement joins TRBV18 to TRBJ2-3, with 7 bases identical to TRBD1. The ends lost 3 bases at V and 2 bases at J; junction bases unmatched: 2. The CDR3 has 14 amino acids. Germline CDR1 reads KGHSH; CDR2 reads LQKENI.

The J gene is TRBJ2-7, the V gene TRBV19; maybe TRBD2 (5 bases). CDR3 length: 14 residues. The V and J ends lost 6 bases and 4 bases respectively, with 16 bases between them. CDR1 is LNHDA and CDR2 is SQIVND in the germline V gene (reference sequence). Here the CDR3 reads CASRTDLGVYEQYV. The CDR3 coding sequence is TGTGCCAGTAGGACGGACTTGGGAGTTTACGAGCAGTACGTC.

This clone was counted once. The V gene is TRBV2, the J gene TRBJ1-2, with TRBD1 identical over 7 bases. From germline, CDR1 is SNHLY and CDR2 FYNNEI. V was clipped by 6 bases and J by 4 bases; unmatched bases: 5. This CDR3 comprises 13 residues. The CDR3 loop is CASRPGQLYGYTF. The CDR3 region has the DNA TGTGCCAGCAGACCGGGACAGCTCTATGGCTACACCTTC.

The chain recombines TRBV4-2 with TRBJ1-5, with a possible D match to TRBD1 (5 bases). This CDR3 has 16 residues. Between the trimmed V and J ends, which lost 0 bases and 2 bases, there was a span of 11 bases. Germline assignment: CDR1 LGHNA and CDR2 YNFKEQ. The CDR3 region has the DNA TGTGCCAGCAGCCAAGATCCGGGGGTTGGCAATCAGCCCCAGCATTTT. It codes for CASSQDPGVGNQPQHF.

CDR3 sequence: CASSIGTGRDNQPQHF. CDR3 coding DNA: TGTGCCAGTAGTATAGGGACAGGGAGGGACAATCAGCCCCAGCATTTT. This chain uses TRBV19 with TRBJ1-5, with 8 bases fitting TRBD1. The length of the CDR3 is 16 residues. Unmatched junction bases numbered 5, after V lost 1 base and J lost 3 bases. The germline CDR1 and CDR2 sequences are LNHDA and SQIVND (reference sequence).

CDR3 nucleotide sequence: TGTGCCAGCCCAGCTTGGCCTAGCGGGGGTCAAGATACGCAGTATTTT. Protein sequence: CASPAWPSGGQDTQYF. The chain employs TRBV5-8 and TRBJ2-3, with TRBD2 identical over 10 bases. Trimming took 7 bases from V and 5 from J; bases not matched to a gene: 13. Looked up from germline, CDR1 is SGHTS and CDR2 is YDEGEE. The CDR3 has 16 amino acids.

This clone has only one observation. The CDR3, as DNA: TGTGCCATCAGTGAAGCAGGGGCGGTGGCACCCCTCCACTTT. Translated, it gives CAISEAGAVAPLHF. The chain joins TRBV10-3 to TRBJ1-6; D may be TRBD1 (6 bases). V lost 3 bases, J lost 11 bases, and 14 bases lay in between. The CDR3 is made up of 14 amino acids. In germline, CDR1 is ENHRY, CDR2 SYGVKD.

This chain joins TRBV30 and TRBJ1-2; D not resolved. Trimming took 6 bases from V and 6 from J, leaving 20 bases between them. The CDR3 covers 14 residues. The germline gives CDR1 GTSNPN, CDR2 SVGIG (reference sequence). The CDR3 DNA reads TGTGCCTGCCTCCTTCTCTACAATCGGGATGGCTACACCTTC. Translated: CACLLLYNRDGYTF.

The rearrangement uses TRBV5-8 and TRBJ2-3; 7 bases map to TRBD1. Germline CDR1 and CDR2: SGHTS and YDEGEE. The CDR3 runs 16 residues. V shed 7 bases, J shed 1 base, and the junction held 12 bases outside the gene matches. The CDR3 coding sequence is TGTGCCAGCCCTGCCAGACCGGGACAGCGCACAGATACGCAGTATTTT. Residues: CASPARPGQRTDTQYF. The variable domain in full, completed from reference TRBV5-8 and TRBJ2-3, reads EAGVTQSPTHLIKTRGQQATLRCSPISGHTSVYWYQQALGLGLQFLLWYDEGEERNRGNFPPRFSGRQFPNYSSELNVNALELEDSALYLCASPARPGQRTDTQYFGPGTRLTVL.

J is TRBJ2-7 and V is TRBV2, with 11 bases fitting TRBD2. The ends lost 6 bases at V and 12 bases at J; junction bases unmatched: 7. Germline V lookup: CDR1 SNHLY, CDR2 FYNNEI. The CDR3 runs 12 residues. The CDR3 coding sequence is TGTGCCAGCAGCTCGACTAGCGGGACCCGGTACGTC. It translates to CASSSTSGTRYV.

The chain employs TRBV11-2 and TRBJ1-2; D gene unclear. There are 13 residues in the CDR3. The germline V gene encodes CDR1 SGHAT and CDR2 FQNNGV. Between the trimmed V and J ends, which lost 3 bases and 8 bases, there was a span of 13 bases. CDR3 region: CASSFGLDRGYTF. The CDR3, as DNA: TGTGCCAGCAGCTTCGGTTTGGACCGAGGCTACACCTTC.

J is TRBJ1-4 and V is TRBV30; 7 positions match TRBD1. Germline V gene lookup returns CDR1 GTSNPN and CDR2 SVGIG (reference sequence). The CDR3 extends over 13 amino acids. V dropped 2 bases and J dropped 7; count of bases not matched to a gene: 4. CDR3 in amino acids: CAWSRQGGEKLFF. The CDR3 coding sequence is TGTGCCTGGAGTAGACAGGGCGGTGAAAAACTGTTTTTT.

V gene TRBV18 combines with J gene TRBJ1-1; D possibly corresponds to TRBD1 (5 bases). Germline V lookup: CDR1 KGHSH, CDR2 LQKENI. V was trimmed by 4 bases and J by 3 bases, leaving 9 bases between them. The CDR3 runs to 13 residues. CDR3 sequence reads: CASSQGSDTEAFF. CDR3 in DNA: TGTGCCAGCTCACAGGGGTCCGACACTGAAGCTTTCTTT.

This clone was detected only a few times. V is TRBV5-1 and J is TRBJ1-2, with D unresolved. The V end lost 4 bases, the J end lost 4 bases, and 17 bases lay between the germline ends. CDR1 and CDR2 (germline): SGHRS, YFSETQ. This CDR3 is built from 15 residues. Here the CDR3 reads CASSPDTGEAYGYTF. The CDR3 coding sequence is TGCGCCAGCAGCCCAGACACCGGGGAAGCCTATGGCTACACCTTC. Full variable domain (rest looked up from reference TRBV5-1 and TRBJ1-2): KAGVTQTPRYLIKTRGQQVTLSCSPISGHRSVSWYQQTPGQGLQFLFEYFSETQRNKGNFPGRFSGRQFSNSRSEMNVSTLELGDSALYLCASSPDTGEAYGYTFGSGTRLTVV.

The rearrangement links TRBV19 to TRBJ2-2, with D possibly being TRBD1 or TRBD2 (5 bases each). Germline V gene lookup returns CDR1 LNHDA and CDR2 SQIVND (reference sequence). CDR3 length: 17 amino acids. The germline V and J ends were trimmed by 10 bases and 1 base, with 22 bases remaining between them. The CDR3 nucleotides read TGTGCCACCGGCCCGATCGGGGCGAAGAGGAACACCGGGGAGCTGTTTTTT. As protein: CATGPIGAKRNTGELFF.

The V call is TRBV3-1 (or the pseudogene TRBV3-2), the J call TRBJ1-3, with D uncertain. The CDR3 is 17 residues long. Germline loops: CDR1 LGHDT, CDR2 YNNKEL (reference sequence). Trimming stripped 0 bases from V and 0 bases from J, with 12 bases between. The DNA for the CDR3 is TGTGCCAGCAGCCAAGATCTACTGGTAGGCTCTGGAAACACCATATATTTT. Translated: CASSQDLLVGSGNTIYF.

This clone was recorded once. V gene TRBV15 combines with J gene TRBJ2-5, with 8 bases fitting TRBD1. The CDR3 spans 14 residues. The J segment lost 2 bases and the V segment lost 8 bases, leaving 7 bases of the junction unmatched. The V gene's germline CDR1 is LNHNV and CDR2 YYDKDF (reference sequence). CDR3: CATSDRGKQETQYF. In DNA, the CDR3 is TGTGCCACCTCTGACAGGGGAAAACAAGAGACCCAGTACTTC.

Regarding this clone: The same CDR3 also results from other DNA sequences found in this sample. V and J are TRBV5-1 and TRBJ2-3; no firm D call. The germline V gene encodes CDR1 SGHRS and CDR2 YFSETQ. The CDR3 sequence is 14 residues long. V was cut by 0 bases and J by 6 bases, with 11 bases left in between. The CDR3 DNA follows: TGCGCCAGCAGCTTGGAGGGTGGAGAGGATACGCAGTATTTT. Residues: CASSLEGGEDTQYF.

This chain links TRBV6-6 with TRBJ2-5; a possible D gene is TRBD1 (6 bases). The germline gives CDR1 MNHNY, CDR2 SVGAGI (reference sequence). This CDR3 spans 15 amino acids. Trimming shortened V by 6 bases and J by 5 bases, and 19 bases separated the two germline ends. The DNA of the CDR3 is TGTGCCAGCAGGGGCCTGGCTACAGGGCTGGAGACCCAGTACTTC. This gives the protein CASRGLATGLETQYF.

The chain employs TRBV7-2 and TRBJ2-2; D unclear. V lost 0 bases and J 5 bases, leaving 13 bases between the germline ends. This CDR3 is built from 16 residues. Germline V gene sequence: CDR1 SGHTA, CDR2 FQGNSA. The CDR3 protein is CASSLAATISTGELFF. The CDR3 DNA sequence: TGTGCCAGCAGCTTAGCGGCGACAATAAGTACCGGGGAGCTGTTTTTT.

V gene TRBV7-2 combines with J gene TRBJ1-5; 7 nucleotides match TRBD1. The CDR3 consists of 15 residues. CDR1 and CDR2 (germline): SGHTA, FQGNSA. V trimming: 3 bases; J trimming: 7 bases; junction bases outside the gene matches: 9. The DNA for the CDR3 is TGTGCCAGCAGCTTCCAGACAGGGTATCTGCAGCCCCAGCATTTT. As protein: CASSFQTGYLQPQHF.

This clone was recorded a few times. This chain connects TRBV5-4 to TRBJ1-2; TRBD1 agrees at 8 bases. Germline V gives CDR1 SGHNT, CDR2 YYREEE (reference sequence). V lost 3 bases and J lost 8; bases outside the gene matches: 6. The CDR3 sequence is 13 residues long. In DNA, the CDR3 is TGTGCCAGCAGCTATGACAGGGGAAGGGGCTACACCTTC. It codes for CASSYDRGRGYTF.

This chain links TRBV11-1 with TRBJ1-1; D ambiguous. The V end was cut by 2 bases, the J end by 5 bases, with 6 bases between. The CDR3 is 12 residues long. Germline CDR1 reads SGHAT; CDR2 reads FQDESV (reference sequence). Here the CDR3 reads CASSLFRTEAFF. The DNA of the CDR3 is TGTGCCAGCAGCTTATTTCGGACTGAAGCTTTCTTT.

The genes are TRBV24-1 and TRBJ2-3; 8 nucleotides align to TRBD1. The CDR3 totals 15 residues. The J segment lost 5 bases and the V segment lost 5 bases, leaving 8 bases of the junction unmatched. CDR1 KGHDR and CDR2 SFDVKD come from the germline V gene. CDR3: CATSAKTGARDTQYF. In DNA form, the CDR3 reads TGTGCCACCAGTGCCAAGACAGGGGCAAGAGATACGCAGTATTTT.

The CDR3 reads CASSLDRSSGNTIYF. In DNA, the CDR3 is TGTGCCAGTAGTTTGGACAGAAGCTCTGGAAACACCATATATTTT. The chain uses TRBV19 and TRBJ1-3; D perhaps matches TRBD1 (6 bases). The germline V gene has CDR1 LNHDA and CDR2 SQIVND (reference sequence). The length of the CDR3 is 15 residues. V gave up 5 bases and J gave up 0 bases, with 11 bases separating them.

This sequence joins TRBV5-1 and TRBJ1-3; TRBD1 matches 7 bases. Germline CDR1 reads SGHRS; CDR2 reads YFSETQ. CDR3 length: 15 residues. V gave up 5 bases and J gave up 0 bases; unmatched junction bases: 5. CDR3 DNA sequence: TGCGCCAGCAGTAACAGGGGTAGCTCTGGAAACACCATATATTTT. Residues: CASSNRGSSGNTIYF.